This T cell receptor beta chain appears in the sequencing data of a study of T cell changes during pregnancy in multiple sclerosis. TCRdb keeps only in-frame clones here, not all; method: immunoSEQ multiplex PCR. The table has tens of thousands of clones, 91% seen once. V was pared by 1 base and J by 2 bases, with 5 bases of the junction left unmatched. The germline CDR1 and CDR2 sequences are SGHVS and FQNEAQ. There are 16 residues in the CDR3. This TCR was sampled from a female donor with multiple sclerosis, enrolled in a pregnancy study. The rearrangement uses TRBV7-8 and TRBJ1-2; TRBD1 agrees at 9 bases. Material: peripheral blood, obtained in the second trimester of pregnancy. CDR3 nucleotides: TGTGCCAGCAGCTTAGACCCGACAGGGGGGAACTATGGCTACACCTTC. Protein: CASSLDPTGGNYGYTF.